This T cell receptor (beta chain) was obtained from a study of PD-1 blockade in classical Hodgkin lymphoma. Profiling relied on immunoSEQ multiplex PCR, and the TCRdb table lists in-frame clones only, not all of them. In the table there are about 14,000 clones, 83% of which are singletons. In every patient, relapse followed autologous stem cell transplantation, while exposure to brentuximab vedotin differed. Study findings and constraints: A significant rise in TCR diversity by C4D1 was seen for CD4+ but not CD8+ cells. No one has yet defined what causes the repertoire differences, which may be disease activity or prior therapy.

This clone was seen a few times. Its antigen remains unidentified. In germline, CDR1 is MGHRA, CDR2 YSYEKL. CDR3 length: 13 amino acids. V was shortened by 2 bases and J by 0 bases, with 3 bases between the two germline ends. The sequencing used peripheral blood mononuclear cells (PBMCs), collected at baseline. This TCR came from a human donor with classical Hodgkin lymphoma. The chain joins TRBV4-1 to TRBJ2-3, with unresolved D. CDR3 region: CASSQSSTDTQYF. The CDR3 nucleotides are TGCGCCAGCAGCCAATCTAGCACAGATACGCAGTATTTT.